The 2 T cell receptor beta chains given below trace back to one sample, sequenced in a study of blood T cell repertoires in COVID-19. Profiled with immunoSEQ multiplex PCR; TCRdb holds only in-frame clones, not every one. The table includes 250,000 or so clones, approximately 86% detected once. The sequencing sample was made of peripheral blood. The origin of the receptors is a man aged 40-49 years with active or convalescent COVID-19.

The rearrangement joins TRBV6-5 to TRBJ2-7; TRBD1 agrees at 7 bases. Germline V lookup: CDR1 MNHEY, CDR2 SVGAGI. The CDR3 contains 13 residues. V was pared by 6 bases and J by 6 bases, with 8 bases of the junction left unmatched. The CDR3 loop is CASSPTGIGEQYF. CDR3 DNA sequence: TGTGCCAGCAGCCCGACAGGGATTGGCGAGCAGTACTTC.

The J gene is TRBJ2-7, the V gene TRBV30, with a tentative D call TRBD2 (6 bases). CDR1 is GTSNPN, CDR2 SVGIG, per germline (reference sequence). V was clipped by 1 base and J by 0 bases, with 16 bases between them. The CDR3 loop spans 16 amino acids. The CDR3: CAWSAGDLRVSYEQYF. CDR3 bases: TGTGCCTGGAGTGCGGGGGACCTCAGGGTCTCCTACGAGCAGTACTTC.